The subject of this entry is one T cell receptor (beta chain). Its antigen is unknown. No qualities accompany the bases; no much larger clone lies one base away. Library construction relied on the immunoSEQ multiplex PCR assay. As for how the authors treated the data: To diagnose cytomegalovirus status from the catalog of TCR beta chain sequences, a statistical classification framework was built. Here the immuneACCESS table is served through TCRdb, limited to in-frame sequences with V and J called. Missing clones are a known gap in these copies; in checked studies unresolved V genes cover under half, and the rest lacks a known reason. D and trimming were read from the DNA, whereas the V and J calls and clone size are those reported in that table. The sample contains 130,000 to 150,000 clones, more than 85% of them found a single time. 0.6% to 0.8% of the sample rests with the top ten. These data belong to a study of cytomegalovirus exposure and HLA in healthy donors (dated by TCRdb to about 2017). As for the study more broadly: According to a later analysis, the roughly 120 validation repertoires were produced on the same platform as the approximately 610 repertoires of the first cohort. The aim of the study was to test whether cataloging public T cell receptors could identify signatures of past pathogen exposure. In addition to the first cohort of roughly 670 subjects, a separate validation cohort of approximately 130 different subjects was used. To predict cytomegalovirus infection status, the study combined high-throughput TCR immunosequencing, statistical association of individual TCRs with disease status, and machine learning.

V was cut back by 1 base and J by 8 bases, leaving a gap of 12 bases between them. Via the germline V gene, CDR1 is KGHSH and CDR2 LQKENI. The CDR3 spans 15 residues, from the cysteine through the phenylalanine. The DNA shown is the 45-base CDR3, in frame from base 1. The donors were included in the validation cohort of approximately 130 subjects, a group kept apart from the roughly 700-subject first cohort. The full study reports these points: While some public TCRs were present in many individuals, most TCR sequences turned up only very rarely across donors. The validation cohort had no HLA typing available for a later analysis, so co-occurrence within that cohort was assessed over all 130 or so repertoires. The classifier was reported to diagnose cytomegalovirus status with high specificity and sensitivity in both the original cohort and the validation cohort. A later analysis found that TCRs clustered in the first cohort also tended to co-occur in the 120 validation repertoires, with approximately 93% of cluster scores above 0. In vitro tests confirmed that a few of the cytomegalovirus-associated TCR beta chains recognize cytomegalovirus antigens. A total of fewer than 200 TCR beta chains were listed by the study as associated with cytomegalovirus. The authors suggested that the approach could potentially be generalized to other disease states and immunological phenotypes.

This receptor was identified in a man aged 18-30 years in good health and CMV-seronegative. This chain joins TRBV18 to TRBJ1-6, with the D segment identity uncertain. Material: PBMCs. The DNA sequence reads TGTGCCAGCTCACCACGGTCCCTGGTAGATTCACCCCTCCACTTT. Translated, this is CASSPRSLVDSPLHF.